This TCR beta chain was sequenced during a study of blood T cell repertoires in COVID-19. The wider study: T cells, B-cell-depleted T cells, or PBMCs supplied cDNA or gDNA.

Trimming shortened V by 2 bases and J by 3 bases, and 14 bases separated the two germline ends. CDR1 SGHAT and CDR2 FQNNGV come from the germline V gene. CDR3 length: 15 amino acids. Sequencing used immunoSEQ multiplex PCR; TCRdb keeps in-frame clones, though not all of them. The data hold over 95,000 clones, with 75% to 90% observed a single time. V gene TRBV11-2 combines with J gene TRBJ2-7; tentative D call: TRBD2 (5 bases). The sequencing sample was made of peripheral blood. The clonotype was recovered from a woman aged 50 to 60 with acute or convalescent COVID-19. In nucleotides, the CDR3 is TGTGCCAGCAGCTTATTGCTAGCAAGTGTCTACGAGCAGTACTTC. The encoded protein is CASSLLLASVYEQYF.